What follows describes a single T cell receptor (beta chain). Sequenced by immunoSEQ multiplex PCR; TCRdb stores in-frame clones only, minus some. The table has 70,000 to 95,000 clones, approximately 95% seen once; the top ten hold around 0.24%. The data were taken from a study of technical replicates of blood from several donors. The TCR originated in a human donor in good health. The material sequenced was T cells isolated from PBMCs.

CDR3 amino acids: CASSLRSEAGEKGGELFF. Written as DNA, the CDR3 is TGCGCCAGCAGTTTAAGGAGTGAAGCGGGAGAAAAAGGCGGGGAGCTGTTTTTT. The V gene is TRBV5-1, the J gene TRBJ2-2, with 8 nucleotides matching TRBD2. V lost 5 bases to trimming and J lost 7 bases; unmatched junction nucleotides: 19. The CDR3 loop spans 18 amino acids. Germline CDR1 and CDR2: SGHRS and YFSETQ.